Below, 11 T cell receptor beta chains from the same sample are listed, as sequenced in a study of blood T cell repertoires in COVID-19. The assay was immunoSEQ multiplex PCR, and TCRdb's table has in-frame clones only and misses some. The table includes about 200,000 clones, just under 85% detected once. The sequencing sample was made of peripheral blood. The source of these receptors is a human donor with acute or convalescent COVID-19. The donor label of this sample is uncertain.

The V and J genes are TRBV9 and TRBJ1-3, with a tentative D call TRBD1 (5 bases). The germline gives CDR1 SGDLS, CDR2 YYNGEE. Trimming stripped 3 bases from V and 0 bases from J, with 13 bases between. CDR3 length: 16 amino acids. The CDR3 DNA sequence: TGTGCCAGCAGCGAGAAGTCAGGGTTCTCTGGAAACACCATATATTTT. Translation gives CASSEKSGFSGNTIYF. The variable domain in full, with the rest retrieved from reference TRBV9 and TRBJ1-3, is DSGVTQTPKHLITATGQRVTLRCSPRSGDLSVYWYQQSLDQGLQFLIQYYNGEERAKGNILERFSAQQFPDLHSELNLSSLELGDSALYFCASSEKSGFSGNTIYFGEGSWLTVV.

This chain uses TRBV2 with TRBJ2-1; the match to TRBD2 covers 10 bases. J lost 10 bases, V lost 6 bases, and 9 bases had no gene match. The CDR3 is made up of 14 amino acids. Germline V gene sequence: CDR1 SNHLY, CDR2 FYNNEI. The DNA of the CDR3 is TGTGCCAGCAGCGCGGGGACTAGCGATCGGGAGCAGTTCTTC. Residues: CASSAGTSDREQFF. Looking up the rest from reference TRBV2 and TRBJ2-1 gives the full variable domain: EPEVTQTPSHQVTQMGQEVILRCVPISNHLYFYWYRQILGQKVEFLVSFYNNEISEKSEIFDDQFSVERPDGSNFTLKIRSTKLEDSAMYFCASSAGTSDREQFFGPGTRLTVL.

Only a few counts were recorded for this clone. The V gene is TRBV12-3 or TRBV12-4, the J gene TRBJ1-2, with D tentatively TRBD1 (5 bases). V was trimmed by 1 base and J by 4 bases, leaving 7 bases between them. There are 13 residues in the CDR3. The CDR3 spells CASSLGQIYGYTF. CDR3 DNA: TGTGCCAGCAGTTTAGGACAGATCTATGGCTACACCTTC.

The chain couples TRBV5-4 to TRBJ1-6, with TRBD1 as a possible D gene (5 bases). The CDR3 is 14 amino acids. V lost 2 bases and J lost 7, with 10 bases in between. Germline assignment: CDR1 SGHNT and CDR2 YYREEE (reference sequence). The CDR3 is CASSFKGQNSPLHF. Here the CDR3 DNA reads TGTGCCAGCAGCTTTAAGGGGCAGAATTCACCCCTCCACTTT.

This CDR3 reads CASKDRGLDEQYF. The CDR3 nucleotides are TGTGCCAGCAAGGACAGGGGGCTCGACGAGCAGTACTTC. The chain links TRBV6-5 to TRBJ2-7; 11 nucleotides match TRBD1. This CDR3 spans 13 amino acids. Germline loops: CDR1 MNHEY, CDR2 SVGAGI. Trimming cost V 7 bases and J 5 bases; bases outside gene matches: 4.

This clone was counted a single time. Written as DNA, the CDR3 is TGTGCCAGCAGTTCCCCCGGGACAGGGTTACGCGAAAAACTGTTTTTT. Its translation: CASSSPGTGLREKLFF. The chain is built from TRBV6-2 or TRBV6-3 and TRBJ1-4; 9 nucleotides match TRBD1. V lost 4 bases, J lost 8 bases, and 11 bases stayed unmatched. CDR1 is MNHEY, CDR2 SVGEGT, per germline. This CDR3 comprises 16 residues.

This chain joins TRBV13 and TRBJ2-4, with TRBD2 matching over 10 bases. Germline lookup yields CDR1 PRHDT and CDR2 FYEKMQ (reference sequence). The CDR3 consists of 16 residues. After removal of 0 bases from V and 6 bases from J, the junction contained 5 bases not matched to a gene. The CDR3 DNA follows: TGTGCCAGCAGCTTAGGGGGTCGGACTAGCGGAAACATTCAGTACTTC. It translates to CASSLGGRTSGNIQYF.

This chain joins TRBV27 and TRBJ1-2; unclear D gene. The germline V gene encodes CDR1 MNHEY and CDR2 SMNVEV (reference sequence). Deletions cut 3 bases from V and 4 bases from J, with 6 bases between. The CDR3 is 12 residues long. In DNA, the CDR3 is TGTGCCAGCAGTTTCCAGGTCTATGGCTACACCTTC. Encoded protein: CASSFQVYGYTF.

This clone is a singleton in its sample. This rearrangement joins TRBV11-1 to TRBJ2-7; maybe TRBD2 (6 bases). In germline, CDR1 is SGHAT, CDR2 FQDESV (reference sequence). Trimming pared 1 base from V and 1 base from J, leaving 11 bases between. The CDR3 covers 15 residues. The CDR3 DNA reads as TGTGCCAGCAGCTTAGGTCAGGGACTGTCCTACGAGCAGTACTTC. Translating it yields CASSLGQGLSYEQYF.

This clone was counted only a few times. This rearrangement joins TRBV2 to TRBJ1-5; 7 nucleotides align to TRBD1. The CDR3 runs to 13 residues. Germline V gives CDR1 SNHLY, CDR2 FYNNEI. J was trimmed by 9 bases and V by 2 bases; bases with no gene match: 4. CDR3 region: CASSEQQGRPQHF. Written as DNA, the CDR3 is TGTGCCAGCAGTGAACAACAGGGGCGGCCCCAGCATTTT.

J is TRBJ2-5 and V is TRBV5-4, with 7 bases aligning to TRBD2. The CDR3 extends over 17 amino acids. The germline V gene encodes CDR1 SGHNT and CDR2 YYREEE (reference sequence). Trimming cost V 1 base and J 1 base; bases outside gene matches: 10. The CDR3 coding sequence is TGTGCCAGCAGCTTGCTGCCGGGGGGAGGGTCCCAAGAGACCCAGTACTTC. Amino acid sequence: CASSLLPGGGSQETQYF.